This TCR beta chain comes out of a study of cytomegalovirus exposure and HLA in healthy donors. Study-wide findings and caveats: A later analysis found common viral pathogens apparently linked to several of the most significant clusters. As a later analysis showed, a missense DCLRE1C variant was linked to trimming of TCR beta V- and J-genes. With DRB1 most and HLA-C fewest, TCR association rates differed between HLA loci in a later analysis.

Germline V gene lookup returns CDR1 SGHTA and CDR2 FQGNSA. The CDR3 runs 18 residues. The trim removed 3 bases at V and 7 bases at J, leaving 9 bases unmatched. The PCR employed 60 Vbeta primers together with 13 Jbeta primers. TCRdb keeps only in-frame clones here, not all; method: immunoSEQ multiplex PCR. The data contain 50,000 or so clones, approximately 80% of them singletons. In regard to this clone: Antigen unknown.

The receptor comes from a female donor in good health and CMV-seronegative. The genes are TRBV7-2 and TRBJ2-2, with 15 bases matching TRBD2. The sample comprised PBMCs. The CDR3 DNA reads as TGTGCCAGCAGCTTCGGACTAGCGGGAGGGCCGGTCGGCGGGGAGCTGTTTTTT. This translates into CASSFGLAGGPVGGELFF.